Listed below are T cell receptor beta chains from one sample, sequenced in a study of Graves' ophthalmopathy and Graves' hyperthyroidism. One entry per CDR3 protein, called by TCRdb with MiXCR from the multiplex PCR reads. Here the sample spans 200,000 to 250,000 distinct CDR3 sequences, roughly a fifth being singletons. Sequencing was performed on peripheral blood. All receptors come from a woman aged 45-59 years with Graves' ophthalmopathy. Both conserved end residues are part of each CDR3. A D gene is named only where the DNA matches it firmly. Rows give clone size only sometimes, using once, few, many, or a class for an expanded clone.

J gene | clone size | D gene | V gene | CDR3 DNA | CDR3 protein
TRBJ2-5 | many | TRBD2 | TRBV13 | TGTGCCAGCAGCTTCTCTGGCCTAGCGGGAGTTGAGACCCAGTACTTC | CASSFSGLAGVETQYF
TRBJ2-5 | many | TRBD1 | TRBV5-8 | TGTGCCAGCAGCTTGGGGCCCCGGACAGGGTCAGAGACCCAGTACTTC | CASSLGPRTGSETQYF
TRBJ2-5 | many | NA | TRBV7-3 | TGTGCCAGCAGCTTCTCAGGGGGGATGAGAGAGACCCAGTACTTC | CASSFSGGMRETQYF
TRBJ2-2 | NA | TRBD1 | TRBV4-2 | TGTGCCAGCAGCCAAGATCTGAGGCACAGGGGTCGCACCGGGGAGCTGTTTTTC | CASSQDLRHRGRTGELFF
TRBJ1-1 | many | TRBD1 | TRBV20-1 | TGCAGTGCGCGGCCGGGACAGGGATTTACCACTGAAGCTTTCTTT | CSARPGQGFTTEAFF
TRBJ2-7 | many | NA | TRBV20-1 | TGCAGTGCCTCGTCGACCTACGAGCAGTACTTC | CSASSTYEQYF
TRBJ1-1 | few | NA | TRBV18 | TGTGCCAGCTCACCTGCCGCGGCAGGCTACACTGAAGCTTTCTTT | CASSPAAAGYTEAFF
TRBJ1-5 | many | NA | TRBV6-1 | TGTGCCAGCAGTGAAGCTGGCGCTAGCAATCAGCCCCAGCATTTT | CASSEAGASNQPQHF
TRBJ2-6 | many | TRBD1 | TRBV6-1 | TGTGCCAGCAGCCTCGGGACAGGGAGCAGGGCCAACGTCCTGACTTTC | CASSLGTGSRANVLTF
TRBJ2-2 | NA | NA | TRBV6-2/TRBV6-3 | TGTGCCAGCAGTTACCTGGACACCGGGGAGCTGTTTTTT | CASSYLDTGELFF
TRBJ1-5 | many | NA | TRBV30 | TGTGCCTGGAGTGTATTGGGGGGGGGCGGACAGCCCCAGCATTTT | CAWSVLGGGGQPQHF
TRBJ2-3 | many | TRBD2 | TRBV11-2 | TGTGCCAGCAGACCACAACTAGCGGGAGTAGCAGATACGCAGTATTTT | CASRPQLAGVADTQYF
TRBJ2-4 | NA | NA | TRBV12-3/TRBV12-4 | TGTGCCAGCAGTTTAGCGGGGCAGGGGAAAAACATTCAGTACTTC | CASSLAGQGKNIQYF
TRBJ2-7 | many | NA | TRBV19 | TGTGCCAGTAGTATTCATAGGATCACCTACGAGCAGTACTTC | CASSIHRITYEQYF
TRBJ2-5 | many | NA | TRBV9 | TGTGCCAGCAGCGGACTTTCGGGGGCTCGGGAGACCCAGTACTTC | CASSGLSGARETQYF
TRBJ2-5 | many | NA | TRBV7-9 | TGTGCCAGCAGCCCCCCCCAAGAGACCCAGTACTTC | CASSPPQETQYF
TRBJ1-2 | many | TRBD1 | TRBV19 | TGTGCCACCGCTAAACAGGGGCCCCAGGGCTACACCTTC | CATAKQGPQGYTF
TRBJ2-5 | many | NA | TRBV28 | TGTGCCAGCAGTCCCCCGTTACGACAAGAGACCCAGTACTTC | CASSPPLRQETQYF
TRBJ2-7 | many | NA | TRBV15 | TGTGCCACCAGCAGAGGGGCCTCGGAGGCCGCCTACGAGCAGTACTTC | CATSRGASEAAYEQYF
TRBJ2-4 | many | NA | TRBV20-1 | TGCAGTGCTAGAGCGATCGGGACACAGGACATTCAGTACTTC | CSARAIGTQDIQYF
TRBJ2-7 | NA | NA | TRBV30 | TGTGCCTGGAGTGGGGGTCAGGGGGGCTACGAGCAGTACTTC | CAWSGGQGGYEQYF
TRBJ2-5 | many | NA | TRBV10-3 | TGTGCCATCAGCTACCAAGAGACCCAGTACTTC | CAISYQETQYF
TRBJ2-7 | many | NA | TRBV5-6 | TGTGCCAGCAGCTTGGACCAGAGCTCCTACGAGCAGTACTTC | CASSLDQSSYEQYF
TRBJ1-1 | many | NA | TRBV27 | TGTGCCAGCAGTTTATCGTCGGTACTGAACACTGAAGCTTTCTTT | CASSLSSVLNTEAFF
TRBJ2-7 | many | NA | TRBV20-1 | TGCAGTGCTAGAGATCACCCATCGGTGGCTCGATCCTACGAGCAGTACTTC | CSARDHPSVARSYEQYF
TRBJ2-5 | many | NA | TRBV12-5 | TGTGCTAGTGGTTTGGGGGCCTTTGATCAAGAGACCCAGTACTTC | CASGLGAFDQETQYF
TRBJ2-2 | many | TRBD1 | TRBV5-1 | TGCGCCAGCAGCGATGCTCAGGGGGCGAACGGATTTTATAACACCGGGGAGCTGTTTTTT | CASSDAQGANGFYNTGELFF
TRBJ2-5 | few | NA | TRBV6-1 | TGTGCCAGCAGTGCTCAGGGATCCCAAGAGACCCAGTACTTC | CASSAQGSQETQYF
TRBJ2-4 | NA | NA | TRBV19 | TGTGCCAGTAGTATAGGTGGGACCCTCGGGGCCAAAAACATTCAGTACTTC | CASSIGGTLGAKNIQYF
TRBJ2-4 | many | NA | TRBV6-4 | TGTGCCAGCAAAAAAAGGTGGCAGGGAGAAGGTTTTTTCAAAAACATTCAGTACTTC | CASKKRWQGEGFFKNIQYF
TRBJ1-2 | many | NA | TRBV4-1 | TGCGCCAGCAGCCCTGACGGGCTCAGTGGCTACACCTTC | CASSPDGLSGYTF
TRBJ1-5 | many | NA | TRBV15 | TGTGCCACCAGCAGAACCCAACAGGGATTCTATCAGCCCCAGCATTTT | CATSRTQQGFYQPQHF
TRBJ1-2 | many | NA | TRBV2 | TGTGCCAGCATCCCTCAGATGCAGGGGCTGAACTATGGCTACACCTTC | CASIPQMQGLNYGYTF
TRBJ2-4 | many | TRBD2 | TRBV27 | TGTGCCAGCAGTAGAGATCTAGCGGGCGTAGCCAAAAACATTCAGTACTTC | CASSRDLAGVAKNIQYF
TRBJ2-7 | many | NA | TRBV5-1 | TGCGCCAGCAGCTTTAGGACCGGGACGGCCAGAGCCGAGCAGTACTTC | CASSFRTGTARAEQYF
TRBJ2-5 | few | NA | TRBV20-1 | TGCAGTGCTAGAGACGGCAGCCGGATGGAGACCCAGTACTTC | CSARDGSRMETQYF
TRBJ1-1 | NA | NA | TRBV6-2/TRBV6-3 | TGTGCCAGCAGTTACCCGGCCCGACCCAGCACTGAAGCTTTCTTT | CASSYPARPSTEAFF
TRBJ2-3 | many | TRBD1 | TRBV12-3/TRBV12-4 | TGTGCCAGCACCTGGGGCAGGGGGCTTACAGATACGCAGTATTTT | CASTWGRGLTDTQYF
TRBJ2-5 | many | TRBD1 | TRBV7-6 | TGTGCCAGCAGCAGGAACAGGGGGATAAGTTTAGAGACCCAGTACTTC | CASSRNRGISLETQYF
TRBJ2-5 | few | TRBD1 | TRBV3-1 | TGTGCCAGCAGTTCCGGGACAGGGGGAGTGGAGACCCAGTACTTC | CASSSGTGGVETQYF
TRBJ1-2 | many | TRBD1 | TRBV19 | TGTGCCAGTAGACTGGACAGGGTAAACTATGGCTACACCTTC | CASRLDRVNYGYTF
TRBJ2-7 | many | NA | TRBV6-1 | TGTGCCAGCAAGGCCGGGACACCCGAGGGCGAGCAGTACTTC | CASKAGTPEGEQYF
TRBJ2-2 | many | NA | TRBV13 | TGTGCCAGCAGCCCTCGAGGCGGGGAGCTGTTTTTT | CASSPRGGELFF
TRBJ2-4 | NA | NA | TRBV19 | TGTGCCAGTAGTATTGGCGGGTCCTTAGCCAAAAACATTCAGTACTTC | CASSIGGSLAKNIQYF
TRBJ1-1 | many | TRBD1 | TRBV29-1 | TGCAGCGTTAAGACAGGGATGGGGACTGAAGCTTTCTTT | CSVKTGMGTEAFF
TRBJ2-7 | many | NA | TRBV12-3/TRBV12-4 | TGTGCCAGCGTTGCAGGGTTTGGCGAGCAGTACTTC | CASVAGFGEQYF
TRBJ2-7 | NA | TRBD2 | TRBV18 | TGTGCCAGCTCACCACTGGGTCCTGCCGGGACTAAGTTACCCGAGCAGTACTTC | CASSPLGPAGTKLPEQYF
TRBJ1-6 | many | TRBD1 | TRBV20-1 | TGCAGTGCTAGGGAGGGGGCCAATAATTCACCCCTCCACTTT | CSAREGANNSPLHF
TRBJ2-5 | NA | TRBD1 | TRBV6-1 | TGTGCCACCCAGAGCCCCGGGACAGGACAAGAGACCCAGTACTTC | CATQSPGTGQETQYF
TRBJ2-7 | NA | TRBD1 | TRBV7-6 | TGTGCCAGCAGCCCCCGGACAGGGGGCGCCTCCTACGAGCAGTACTTC | CASSPRTGGASYEQYF
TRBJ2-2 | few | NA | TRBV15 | TGTGCCACCCAAACTGGAATGAGGACCGGGGAGCTGTTTTTT | CATQTGMRTGELFF
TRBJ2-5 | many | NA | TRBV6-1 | TGTGCCAGCAGTCTCGGGGGCAGTGACGAGACCCAGTACTTC | CASSLGGSDETQYF